The T cell receptor beta chain described here comes from a study of T-cell reconstitution after alpha-beta-depleted transplantation in children. There are 14 residues in the CDR3. Trimming at V came to 2 bases and at J to 2 bases, leaving 3 bases not matched to a gene. Germline lookup yields CDR1 SGHRS and CDR2 YFSETQ. Preparation of the TCRbeta library involved a method that used unique molecular identifiers. TCRdb re-derived calls from the PCR reads in MiXCR, one entry per CDR3 protein. The repertoire has 610,000 or so distinct CDR3 sequences, approximately 30% of them found once; the top ten carry just over 35%.

This receptor was identified in a boy younger than two with Wiskott-Aldrich syndrome, due to receive a stem cell transplant. The chain links TRBV5-1 to TRBJ2-7, with 8 bases lining up with TRBD2. The specimen was PBMCs, collected before TCRalphabeta/CD19-depleted stem cell transplant. CDR3 sequence (DNA): TGCGCCAGCAGCTTACTAGCGGAAACCTACGAGCAGTACTTC. Amino acid sequence: CASSLLAETYEQYF.